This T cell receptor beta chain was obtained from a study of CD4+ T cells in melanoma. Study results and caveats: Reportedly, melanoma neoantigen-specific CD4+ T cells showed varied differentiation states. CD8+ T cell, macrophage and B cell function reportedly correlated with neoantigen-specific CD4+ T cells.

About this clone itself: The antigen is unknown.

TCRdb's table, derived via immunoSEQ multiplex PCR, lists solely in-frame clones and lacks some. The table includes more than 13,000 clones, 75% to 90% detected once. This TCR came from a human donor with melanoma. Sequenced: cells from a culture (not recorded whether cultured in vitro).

The CDR3 DNA sequence: TGCGCCAGCAACCGAGGGGGTAGCACAGATACGCAGTATTTT. Its protein is CASNRGGSTDTQYF. The rearrangement uses TRBV5-1 and TRBJ2-3; possible D gene TRBD1, 6 bases. V was trimmed by 6 bases and J by 0 bases, leaving 11 bases between them. This CDR3 has 14 amino acids. Germline V CDR1 and CDR2: SGHRS, YFSETQ.